Shown below are 20 T cell receptor beta chains from a single sample sequenced in a study of control samples from healthy donors and cancer patients. Sequencing was performed with immunoSEQ multiplex PCR; in TCRdb, only in-frame clones are kept and a portion is missing. This sample has 120,000 to 150,000 clones, with about nine tenths found just once. Sequencing input: blood. Every receptor here comes from a man aged 25 to 40 in good health.

The J gene is TRBJ2-3, the V gene TRBV15, with D possibly TRBD1 on 5 matching bases. This CDR3 is built from 15 residues. Germline lookup yields CDR1 LNHNV and CDR2 YYDKDF (reference sequence). The germline V and J ends were trimmed by 0 bases and 1 base, with 8 bases remaining between them. The CDR3 here is CATSRDFRGTDTQYF. The CDR3 coding sequence is TGTGCCACCAGCAGAGATTTCAGGGGCACAGATACGCAGTATTTT.

The chain couples TRBV27 to TRBJ2-1; possible D gene TRBD1, 5 bases. The CDR3 runs 15 residues. Germline values: CDR1 MNHEY, CDR2 SMNVEV (reference sequence). Trimming took 3 bases from V and 1 from J, leaving 10 bases between them. The CDR3 nucleotides read TGTGCCAGCAGTTTTAAGGCAGGGTCCTACAATGAGCAGTTCTTC. It translates to CASSFKAGSYNEQFF.

The chain joins TRBV7-2 to TRBJ2-7; 10 positions agree with TRBD1. The length of the CDR3 is 15 residues. Germline values: CDR1 SGHTA, CDR2 FQGNSA. V dropped 5 bases and J dropped 7; count of bases not matched to a gene: 11. CDR3 bases: TGTGCCAGCAGCCTATACTTCGGGACAGGGGAAGAGCAGTACTTC. Translated, it gives CASSLYFGTGEEQYF.

This chain uses TRBV29-1 with TRBJ1-2; 8 nucleotides agree with TRBD1. The CDR3 totals 14 residues. Germline CDR1 SQVTM, CDR2 ANQGSEA. The trim removed 7 bases at V and 0 bases at J, leaving 7 bases unmatched. The CDR3: CSASQGATNYGYTF. The CDR3 DNA reads as TGCAGCGCAAGTCAGGGGGCCACTAACTATGGCTACACCTTC.

This clone occurred a few times. V usage is TRBV27 and J usage is TRBJ2-1; 13 positions agree with TRBD2. Trimming removed 3 bases from V and 4 bases from J; junction bases left unmatched: 3. The CDR3 contains 16 residues. Germline V gene data show CDR1 as MNHEY and CDR2 as SMNVEV (reference sequence). The CDR3, as DNA: TGTGCCAGCAGTTTTCCGGGACTAGCGGGATACAATGAGCAGTTCTTC. Its protein product is CASSFPGLAGYNEQFF.

This chain joins TRBV7-8 and TRBJ1-1; the D is unclear. The V end lost 2 bases, the J end lost 1 base, and 8 bases lay between the germline ends. Germline values: CDR1 SGHVS, CDR2 FQNEAQ. CDR3 size: 14 residues. The DNA for the CDR3 is TGTGCCAGCAGCTTACTAGGGTGGAACACTGAAGCTTTCTTT. It yields the protein CASSLLGWNTEAFF.

The chain carries TRBV19 and TRBJ2-1; D is tentatively TRBD1 or TRBD2 (5 bases each). This CDR3 is 18 amino acids long. CDR1 LNHDA and CDR2 SQIVND come from the germline V gene (reference sequence). Trimming shortened V by 2 bases and J by 4 bases, and 21 bases separated the two germline ends. The CDR3 DNA reads as TGTGCCAGTAGTATATCACCCATCCCGGGGCATAGTTACAATGAGCAGTTCTTC. Its protein is CASSISPIPGHSYNEQFF.

The table lists this clone with a count of one. J is TRBJ1-3 and V is TRBV28; D is ambiguous. CDR1 is MDHEN and CDR2 is SYDVKM in the germline V gene. With 9 bases removed from V and 0 bases from J, the gap between germline ends came to 9 bases. The CDR3 consists of 13 residues. The CDR3 sequence is CASGPDSGNTIYF. In DNA form, the CDR3 reads TGTGCCAGTGGGCCAGACTCTGGAAACACCATATATTTT. Full variable domain (outside the CDR3, taken from reference TRBV28 and TRBJ1-3): DVKVTQSSRYLVKRTGEKVFLECVQDMDHENMFWYRQDPGLGLRLIYFSYDVKMKEKGDIPEGYSVSREKKERFSLILESASTNQTSMYLCASGPDSGNTIYFGEGSWLTVV.

The chain uses TRBV6-5 and TRBJ2-7; the match to TRBD1 covers 10 bases. The CDR3 consists of 15 residues. Per the germline V gene, CDR1 is MNHEY and CDR2 is SVGAGI. V shed 5 bases, J shed 4 bases, and the junction held 8 bases outside the gene matches. In DNA, the CDR3 is TGTGCCAGCAGTAACCGACAGGGGGCAATTTACGAGCAGTACTTC. As protein: CASSNRQGAIYEQYF.

The chain has TRBV21-1 and TRBJ2-7; TRBD1 reflects the table's D call only, with no check against the DNA. TRBV21-1 has pseudogene status. There are 17 residues in the CDR3. The CDR3 sequence: CASSKGAGQGDNYEQYF. CDR3 sequence (DNA): TGTGCCAGCAGCAAAGGAGCAGGACAGGGGGACAACTACGAGCAGTACTTC.

The rearrangement uses TRBV5-1 and TRBJ1-2; the D gene is possibly TRBD1 (5 bases). This CDR3 is built from 13 residues. V was trimmed by 4 bases and J by 8 bases, leaving 15 bases between them. Germline values: CDR1 SGHRS, CDR2 YFSETQ. The CDR3 DNA is TGCGCCAGCAGCACGGACGGGGGGAGCGGCTACACCTTC. Translating it yields CASSTDGGSGYTF.

The CDR3 DNA sequence: TGTGCCAGCAGTCGAGGGGGCAATGAGCAGTTCTTC. Protein product: CASSRGGNEQFF. This chain connects TRBV12-3 or TRBV12-4 to TRBJ2-1, with a possible D match to TRBD1 (6 bases). The CDR3 extends over 12 amino acids. V lost 5 bases and J 6 bases, leaving 8 bases between the germline ends.

The chain employs TRBV27 and TRBJ2-5; D remains ambiguous. The CDR3 is made up of 15 amino acids. Trimming removed 2 bases from V and 4 bases from J, with 14 bases in between. Germline V gene lookup returns CDR1 MNHEY and CDR2 SMNVEV (reference sequence). CDR3: CASSLEGRSGETQYF. The CDR3 DNA reads as TGTGCCAGCAGTTTAGAAGGCAGGTCAGGAGAGACCCAGTACTTC.

The V call is TRBV5-4, the J call TRBJ2-7; TRBD2 is a possible D gene (7 bases). Germline V gene data show CDR1 as SGHNT and CDR2 as YYREEE (reference sequence). The CDR3 contains 13 residues. Trimming left V 4 bases short and J 6 bases short, with 14 bases between. The CDR3 DNA is TGTGCCAGCAGCACGAGGGGGGGTTCCGAGCAGTACTTC. Translation gives CASSTRGGSEQYF.

The chain recombines TRBV11-2 with TRBJ2-1; 10 bases are shared with TRBD1. This CDR3 region has 18 residues. With 5 bases clipped from V and 8 bases from J, the junction kept 18 bases outside the gene matches. From germline, CDR1 is SGHAT and CDR2 FQNNGV. The CDR3 DNA is TGTGCCAGCAGCCTTCCGACAGGGGGCTTAGCCAATCTGGATGAGCAGTTCTTC. The encoded protein is CASSLPTGGLANLDEQFF.

The V call is TRBV6-6, the J call TRBJ1-2; tentatively, D is TRBD1 (5 bases). V shed 11 bases and J shed 8 bases, with 18 bases lying between them. CDR3 length: 12 amino acids. Per germline, CDR1 MNHNY and CDR2 SVGAGI (reference sequence). CDR3 bases: TGTGCCGCGGGGCTGGGGAGGAGGGGCTACACCTTC. Translated: CAAGLGRRGYTF.

This clone was seen once. The chain uses TRBV5-5 and TRBJ2-2, with TRBD1 identical over 9 bases. Per germline, CDR1 SGHKS and CDR2 YYEKEE (reference sequence). Unmatched junction bases numbered 12, after V lost 4 bases and J lost 2 bases. The CDR3 consists of 18 residues. CDR3 DNA: TGTGCCAGCAGCCCAATCGGTTCTACAGGGGGCAACACCGGGGAGCTGTTTTTT. This translates into CASSPIGSTGGNTGELFF.

The chain is built from TRBV5-8 and TRBJ1-1; D is uncertain. CDR1 SGHTS and CDR2 YDEGEE come from the germline V gene. This CDR3 contains 14 residues. Trimming took off 0 bases at V and 0 bases at J, with 6 bases between the two ends. For the CDR3, the DNA is TGTGCCAGCAGCTTGGCGGCGTTGAACACTGAAGCTTTCTTT. Protein: CASSLAALNTEAFF.

The genes are TRBV7-8 and TRBJ1-4, with a tentative D call TRBD1 (6 bases). With 5 bases removed from V and 1 base from J, the gap between germline ends came to 8 bases. CDR3 length equals 14 residues. CDR1 is SGHVS and CDR2 is FQNEAQ in the germline V gene. In DNA, the CDR3 is TGTGCCAGCAGCCTAGGGGGAACTAATGAAAAACTGTTTTTT. Its protein is CASSLGGTNEKLFF.

The chain joins TRBV4-2 to TRBJ2-3, with 10 bases matching TRBD2. This CDR3 spans 14 amino acids. Germline-derived CDR1 and CDR2 are LGHNA and YNFKEQ. Germline trimming cut 4 bases from V and 4 bases from J; bases unmatched to any gene: 2. CDR3 coding DNA: TGTGCCAGCAGCCTAGCGGGGGGAGCAGATACGCAGTATTTT. Protein sequence: CASSLAGGADTQYF.